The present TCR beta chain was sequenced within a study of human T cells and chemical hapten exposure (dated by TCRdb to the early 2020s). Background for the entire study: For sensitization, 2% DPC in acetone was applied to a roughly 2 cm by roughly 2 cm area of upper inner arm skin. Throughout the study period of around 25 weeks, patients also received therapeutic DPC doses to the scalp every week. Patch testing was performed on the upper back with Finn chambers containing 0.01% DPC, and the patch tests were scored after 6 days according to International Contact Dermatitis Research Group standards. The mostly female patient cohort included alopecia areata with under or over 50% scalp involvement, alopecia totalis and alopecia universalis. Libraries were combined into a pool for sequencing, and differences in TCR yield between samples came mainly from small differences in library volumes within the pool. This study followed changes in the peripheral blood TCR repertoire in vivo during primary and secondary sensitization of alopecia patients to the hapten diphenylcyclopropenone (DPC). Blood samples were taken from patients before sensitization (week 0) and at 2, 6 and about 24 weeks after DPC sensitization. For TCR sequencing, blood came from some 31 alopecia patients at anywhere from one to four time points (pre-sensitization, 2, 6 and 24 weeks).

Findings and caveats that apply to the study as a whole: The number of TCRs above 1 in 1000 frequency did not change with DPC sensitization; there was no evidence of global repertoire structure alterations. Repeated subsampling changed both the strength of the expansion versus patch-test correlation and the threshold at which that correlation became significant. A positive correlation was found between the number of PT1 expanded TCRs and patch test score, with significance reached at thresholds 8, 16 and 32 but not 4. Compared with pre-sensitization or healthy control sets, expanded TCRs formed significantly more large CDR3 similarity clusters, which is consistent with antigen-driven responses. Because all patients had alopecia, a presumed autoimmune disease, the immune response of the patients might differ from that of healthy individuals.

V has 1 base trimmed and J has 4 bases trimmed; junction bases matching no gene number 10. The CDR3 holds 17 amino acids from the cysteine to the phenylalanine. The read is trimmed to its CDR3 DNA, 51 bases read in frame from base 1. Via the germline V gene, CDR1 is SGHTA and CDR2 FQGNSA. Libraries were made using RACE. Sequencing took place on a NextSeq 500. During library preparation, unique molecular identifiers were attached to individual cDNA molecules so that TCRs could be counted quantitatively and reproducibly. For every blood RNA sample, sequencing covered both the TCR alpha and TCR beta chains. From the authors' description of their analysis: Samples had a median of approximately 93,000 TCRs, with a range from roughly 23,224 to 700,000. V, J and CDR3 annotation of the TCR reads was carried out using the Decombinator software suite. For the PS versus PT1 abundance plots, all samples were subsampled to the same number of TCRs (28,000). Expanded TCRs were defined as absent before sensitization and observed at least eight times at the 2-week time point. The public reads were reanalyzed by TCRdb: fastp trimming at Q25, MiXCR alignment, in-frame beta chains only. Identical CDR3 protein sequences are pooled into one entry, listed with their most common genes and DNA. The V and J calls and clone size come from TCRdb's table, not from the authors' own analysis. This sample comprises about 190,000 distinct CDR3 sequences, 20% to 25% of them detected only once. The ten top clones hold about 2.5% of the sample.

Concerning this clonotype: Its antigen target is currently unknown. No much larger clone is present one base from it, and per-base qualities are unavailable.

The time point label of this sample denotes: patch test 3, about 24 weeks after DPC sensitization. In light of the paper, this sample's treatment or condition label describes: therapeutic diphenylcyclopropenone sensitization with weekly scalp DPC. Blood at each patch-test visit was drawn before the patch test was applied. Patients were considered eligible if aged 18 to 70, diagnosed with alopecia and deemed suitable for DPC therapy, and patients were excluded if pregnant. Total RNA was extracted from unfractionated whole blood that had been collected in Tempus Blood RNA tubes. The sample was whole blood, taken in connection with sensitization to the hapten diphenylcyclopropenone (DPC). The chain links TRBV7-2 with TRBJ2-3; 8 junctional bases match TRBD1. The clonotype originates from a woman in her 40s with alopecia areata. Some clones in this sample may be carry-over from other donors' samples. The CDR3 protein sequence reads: CASSLVTGGTGADTQYF. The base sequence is TGTGCCAGCAGCTTAGTAACAGGGGGAACTGGGGCAGATACGCAGTATTTT.